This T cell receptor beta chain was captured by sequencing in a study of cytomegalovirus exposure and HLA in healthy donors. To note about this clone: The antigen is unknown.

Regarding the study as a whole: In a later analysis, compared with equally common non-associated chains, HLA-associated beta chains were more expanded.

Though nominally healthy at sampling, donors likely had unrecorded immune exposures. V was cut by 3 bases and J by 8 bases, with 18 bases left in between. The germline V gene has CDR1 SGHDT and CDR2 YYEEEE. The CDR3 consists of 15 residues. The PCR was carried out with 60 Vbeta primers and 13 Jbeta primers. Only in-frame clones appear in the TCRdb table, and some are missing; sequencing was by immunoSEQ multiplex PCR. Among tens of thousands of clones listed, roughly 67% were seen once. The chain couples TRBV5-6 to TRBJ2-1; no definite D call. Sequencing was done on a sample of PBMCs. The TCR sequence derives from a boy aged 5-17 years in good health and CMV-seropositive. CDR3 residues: CASSSSSLPLYEQFF. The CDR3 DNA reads TGTGCCAGCAGCTCCTCGAGTCTTCCTCTGTATGAGCAGTTCTTC.